A few counts support the clone carrying this T cell receptor (beta chain). The CDR3 regions of TCR beta were amplified from RNA transcripts. The TCR CDR3 was amplified in a first-round RT-PCR using the HTBI primer set. TCRdb redid the calling of the multiplex PCR reads with MiXCR, one entry per CDR3 protein. The sample contains about 640,000 distinct CDR3 sequences, less than 25% of which appear only once. The germline gives CDR1 MDHEN, CDR2 SYDVKM. The CDR3 has 17 amino acids. Trimming left V 8 bases short and J 0 bases short, with 23 bases between. The source of the sample is a study of T cells in Graves' hyperthyroidism and ophthalmopathy.

The chain carries TRBV28 and TRBJ2-7; tentatively, D is TRBD2 (6 bases). The source material was blood. The sequence was collected from a man under 40 with Graves' ophthalmopathy. The CDR3 loop is CASRIAVASKSSYEQYF. The CDR3 DNA follows: TGTGCCAGCCGGATAGCGGTAGCCTCTAAGAGCTCCTACGAGCAGTACTTC.